This TCR beta chain was captured in a study of CXCR3-negative and CXCR3-positive naive CD8 T cells. Overall study: Per library, roughly 1.4 +/- 0.3 million reads; about 135 million TRB reads overall. Study results and limitations: In CXCR3-positive naive cells, the TRB CDR3s were more hydrophobic than in CXCR3-negative naive cells. Fresh PBMCs served for most assays, and CXCR3 expression fell partially after cryopreservation. Similar levels of surface CD5 were seen between naive subsets; TCR strength was inferred from TRB CDR3 properties.

Concerning this clonotype: Its antigen is still unknown.

Through 5' RACE with UMI labels, the TRB cDNA libraries were prepared. TCRdb re-called the 5' RACE reads; one entry per CDR3 protein, DNA not given. The sample is made up of roughly 99,000 distinct CDR3 sequences, and the top ten hold 0.95% to 1.4% of it. The CDR3 has 15 residues. Germline assignment: CDR1 SGHTA and CDR2 FQGNSA. The rearrangement joins TRBV7-2 to TRBJ2-7. This clonotype was obtained from a human donor in good health. Some clones in this sample may be carry-over from other donors' samples. The material sequenced was naive CXCR3+ CD8+ T cells from blood. As for subset: CD45RO-CCR7+CD27+CD95- naive CD8+ T cells expressing CXCR3 (TNR3+). CDR3: CASSLGLQNVDEQYF. The full variable domain, completed using reference TRBV7-2 and TRBJ2-7, is GAGVSQSPSNKVTEKGKDVELRCDPISGHTALYWYRQSLGQGLEFLIYFQGNSAPDKSGLPSDRFSAERTGGSVSTLTIQRTQQEDSAVYLCASSLGLQNVDEQYFGPGTRLTVT.